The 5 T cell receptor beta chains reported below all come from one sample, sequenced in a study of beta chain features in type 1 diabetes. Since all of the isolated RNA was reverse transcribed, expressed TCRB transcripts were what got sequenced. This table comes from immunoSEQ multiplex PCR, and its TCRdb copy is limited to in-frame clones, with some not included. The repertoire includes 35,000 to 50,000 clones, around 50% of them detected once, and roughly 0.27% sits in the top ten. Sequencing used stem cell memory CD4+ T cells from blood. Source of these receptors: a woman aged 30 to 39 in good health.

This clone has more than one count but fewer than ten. CDR3 residues: CASRNSRQGFYGYTF. DNA of the CDR3: TGTGCCAGCAGGAATTCGAGACAGGGATTCTATGGCTACACCTTC. This chain links TRBV2 with TRBJ1-2, with 7 positions matching TRBD1. The CDR3 length is 15 residues. Per the germline V gene, CDR1 is SNHLY and CDR2 is FYNNEI. The ends lost 6 bases at V and 4 bases at J; junction bases unmatched: 11.

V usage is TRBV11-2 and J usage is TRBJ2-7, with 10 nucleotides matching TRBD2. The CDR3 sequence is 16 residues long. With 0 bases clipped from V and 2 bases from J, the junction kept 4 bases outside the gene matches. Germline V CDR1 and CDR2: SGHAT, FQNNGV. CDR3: CASSLERTSGTYEQYF. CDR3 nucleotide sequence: TGTGCCAGCAGCTTAGAGAGGACTAGCGGTACCTACGAGCAGTACTTC.

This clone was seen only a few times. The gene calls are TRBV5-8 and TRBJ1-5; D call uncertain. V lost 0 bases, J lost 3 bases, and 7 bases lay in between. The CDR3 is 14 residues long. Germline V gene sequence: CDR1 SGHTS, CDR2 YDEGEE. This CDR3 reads CASSLEQFNQPQHF. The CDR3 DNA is TGTGCCAGCAGCTTGGAGCAATTCAATCAGCCCCAGCATTTT.

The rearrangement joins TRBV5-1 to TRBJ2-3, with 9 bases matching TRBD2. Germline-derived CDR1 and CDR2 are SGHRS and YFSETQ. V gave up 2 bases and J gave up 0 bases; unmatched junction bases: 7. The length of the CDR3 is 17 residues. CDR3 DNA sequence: TGCGCCAGCAGCTTCAGGACTAGCGTGGTTAGCACAGATACGCAGTATTTT. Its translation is CASSFRTSVVSTDTQYF.

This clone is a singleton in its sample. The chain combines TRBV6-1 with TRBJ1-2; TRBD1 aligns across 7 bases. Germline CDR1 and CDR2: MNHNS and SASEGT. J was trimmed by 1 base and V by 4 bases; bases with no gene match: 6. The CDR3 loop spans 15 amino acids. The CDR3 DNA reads TGTGCCAGCAGTGTGATACAGGGGAGTAACTATGGCTACACCTTC. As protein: CASSVIQGSNYGYTF.